This is a list of T cell receptor beta chains from one sample in a study of PD-1 blockade in classical Hodgkin lymphoma. Sequencing used immunoSEQ multiplex PCR; TCRdb keeps in-frame clones, though not all of them. The sample includes 5,000 to 6,500 clones, 85% to 90% seen only once; the top ten take approximately 15%. The sample consisted of CD8+ T cells from blood. Receptors originate from a human donor with classical Hodgkin lymphoma. The CDR3 runs from the conserved cysteine through the conserved F or W. Fields, in order: clone size, D gene, J gene, V gene, CDR3 protein, CDR3 DNA. D genes are given only for firm matches. Clone size is shown for a subset of rows, as once, few, many or a class of expanded clone.

>NA|NA|TRBJ2-1|TRBV28
CASSPAVAANNEQFF
TGTGCCAGCAGCCCAGCCGTTGCGGCGAACAATGAGCAGTTCTTC
>NA|TRBD1|TRBJ2-7|TRBV7-9
CASSLETGGGEQYF
TGTGCCAGCAGCTTAGAGACAGGGGGCGGCGAGCAGTACTTC
>NA|NA|TRBJ2-3|TRBV7-6
CASSLVGLDSTDTQYF
TGTGCCAGCAGCTTAGTGGGGCTAGACAGCACAGATACGCAGTATTTT
>NA|NA|TRBJ2-1|TRBV7-9
CASSLEWDSYNEQFF
TGTGCCAGCAGCTTAGAGTGGGACTCCTACAATGAGCAGTTCTTC
>NA|NA|TRBJ2-7|TRBV7-6
CASSPRVGGIYEQYF
TGTGCCAGCAGCCCGCGGGTGGGGGGAATCTACGAGCAGTACTTC
>NA|NA|TRBJ1-2|TRBV11-3
CASSAQGANYGYTF
TGTGCCAGCAGCGCACAGGGAGCTAACTATGGCTACACCTTC
>NA|TRBD1|TRBJ1-4|TRBV25-1
CASTLGTGGDEKLFF
TGTGCCAGCACCTTGGGGACAGGGGGAGATGAAAAACTGTTTTTT
>once|NA|TRBJ1-1|TRBV4-2
CASRPLGERTEAFF
TGTGCCAGCAGACCTCTTGGGGAGAGGACTGAAGCTTTCTTT
>NA|NA|TRBJ2-2|TRBV5-6
CASSLVPGELFF
TGTGCCAGCAGCTTGGTGCCCGGGGAGCTGTTTTTT
>NA|TRBD1|TRBJ1-6|TRBV7-8
CASSLRQGGPNSPLHF
TGTGCCAGCAGCTTACGACAGGGGGGTCCAAATTCACCCCTCCACTTT
>NA|NA|TRBJ2-3|TRBV15
CATSREGTADTQYF
TGTGCCACCAGCAGAGAGGGCACAGCAGATACGCAGTATTTT
>NA|NA|TRBJ1-1|TRBV19
CASTAGITEAFF
TGTGCCAGCACGGCGGGGATCACTGAAGCTTTCTTT
>NA|NA|TRBJ1-1|TRBV5-7
CASSWGGSMNTEAFF
TGTGCCAGCAGCTGGGGGGGGTCTATGAACACTGAAGCTTTCTTT
>once|TRBD1|TRBJ2-7|TRBV18
CASSQRTGLSYEQYF
TGTGCCAGCTCCCAGCGGACAGGCCTCTCCTACGAGCAGTACTTC
>NA|NA|TRBJ2-7|TRBV27
CASTTQKGGYEQYF
TGTGCCAGCACCACACAAAAAGGAGGCTACGAGCAGTACTTC
>NA|TRBD1|TRBJ2-3|TRBV7-9
CASSSPGTGADTQYF
TGTGCCAGCAGCTCCCCCGGGACAGGGGCAGATACGCAGTATTTT
>NA|NA|TRBJ1-6|TRBV5-6
CASSLAGERSPLHF
TGTGCCAGCAGCTTGGCCGGGGAGCGCTCACCCCTCCACTTT
>NA|NA|TRBJ2-6|TRBV29-1
CSVPGAGANVLTF
TGCAGCGTCCCGGGAGCTGGGGCCAACGTCCTGACTTTC
>NA|NA|TRBJ1-5|TRBV27
CASSNQGQPQHF
TGTGCCAGCAGTAATCAGGGTCAGCCCCAGCATTTT
>once|TRBD2|TRBJ2-3|TRBV7-9
CASSHPRGGADTQYF
TGTGCCAGCAGCCACCCCCGGGGGGGCGCAGATACGCAGTATTTT
>once|TRBD1|TRBJ1-2|TRBV5-5
CASSRRPTTGDYGYTF
TGTGCCAGCAGCCGTAGGCCGACAACAGGGGACTATGGCTACACCTTC
>NA|NA|TRBJ1-5|TRBV5-6
CASSLASSNQPQHF
TGTGCCAGCAGCTTGGCCAGCTCCAATCAGCCCCAGCATTTT
>NA|TRBD1|TRBJ2-2|TRBV6-1
CASSEDRGRTGELFF
TGTGCCAGCAGCGAGGACAGGGGGCGCACCGGGGAGCTGTTTTTT
>NA|NA|TRBJ2-7|TRBV13
CASSSIGYEQYF
TGTGCCAGCAGCTCAATCGGATACGAGCAGTACTTC
>NA|NA|TRBJ2-2|TRBV4-3
CASSQAVGGSGELFF
TGCGCCAGCAGCCAGGCCGTCGGTGGTTCCGGGGAGCTGTTTTTT
>NA|NA|TRBJ2-3|TRBV7-3
CASSSIHLDTQYF
TGTGCCAGCAGCTCCATACACTTGGATACGCAGTATTTT
>NA|NA|TRBJ2-7|TRBV19
CATSGAAGVNYEQYF
TGTGCCACCTCGGGGGCGGCGGGAGTCAACTACGAGCAGTACTTC
>NA|NA|TRBJ2-5|TRBV27
CASSSAGAARETQYF
TGTGCCAGCAGTTCCGCAGGGGCGGCAAGGGAGACCCAGTACTTC
>NA|NA|TRBJ1-2|TRBV30
CAWSVSGAGYTF
TGTGCCTGGAGTGTTTCAGGGGCCGGCTACACCTTC
>NA|NA|TRBJ1-2|TRBV7-8
CASSLAEGGYTF
TGTGCCAGCAGCTTAGCTGAGGGCGGCTACACCTTC
>NA|NA|TRBJ2-7|TRBV7-9
CASSPGGVSYEQYF
TGTGCCAGCAGCCCAGGGGGGGTCTCCTACGAGCAGTACTTC
>NA|NA|TRBJ2-7|TRBV6-1
CASSEANWQAYEQYF
TGTGCCAGCAGTGAAGCAAATTGGCAAGCCTACGAGCAGTACTTC
>NA|NA|TRBJ2-1|TRBV19
CASSLTASSYNEQFF
TGTGCCAGTAGTCTGACCGCTAGCTCCTACAATGAGCAGTTCTTC
>NA|NA|TRBJ2-3|TRBV27
CASSSSKGVRTDTQYF
TGTGCCAGCAGTTCCAGTAAGGGGGTCCGGACAGATACGCAGTATTTT
>NA|NA|TRBJ2-2|TRBV19
CASTYKNTGELFF
TGTGCCAGTACCTACAAGAACACCGGGGAGCTGTTTTTT
>NA|TRBD2|TRBJ2-7|TRBV15
CATRGGSGTVGYEQYF
TGTGCCACCAGGGGCGGGAGCGGAACTGTGGGCTACGAGCAGTACTTC
>NA|TRBD2|TRBJ2-5|TRBV7-2
CASSATSGRGKETQYF
TGTGCCAGCAGCGCGACGAGCGGGAGAGGCAAAGAGACCCAGTACTTC
>NA|NA|TRBJ2-1|TRBV18
CASSLASSYNEQFF
TGTGCCAGCTCACTAGCGAGCTCCTACAATGAGCAGTTCTTC
>NA|TRBD1|TRBJ1-5|TRBV5-6
CASSFRGRNQPQHF
TGTGCCAGCAGCTTCAGGGGGCGGAATCAGCCCCAGCATTTT
>NA|NA|TRBJ2-5|TRBV7-9
CASSPLTSGRYQETQYF
TGTGCCAGCAGCCCTCTCACCTCAGGCCGCTACCAAGAGACCCAGTACTTC
>NA|NA|TRBJ2-3|TRBV27
CASSPLLTGTLSTDTQYF
TGTGCCAGCAGCCCCCTCCTTACCGGGACCCTTAGCACAGATACGCAGTATTTT
>NA|NA|TRBJ2-2|TRBV9
CASSFPRLGANTGELFF
TGTGCCAGCAGTTTCCCCCGGCTAGGTGCAAACACCGGGGAGCTGTTTTTT
>NA|NA|TRBJ1-6|TRBV7-3
CASSFSHRESPLHF
TGTGCCAGCAGCTTCTCGCACAGGGAGTCACCCCTCCACTTT
>NA|TRBD1|TRBJ2-7|TRBV7-9
CASSVQGESYEQYF
TGTGCCAGCAGCGTACAGGGGGAATCCTACGAGCAGTACTTC
>NA|NA|TRBJ2-7|TRBV2
CASRRRDGAYEQYF
TGTGCCAGCAGGCGCCGGGACGGAGCCTACGAGCAGTACTTC
>NA|NA|TRBJ1-6|TRBV2
CATQGNELLHF
TGTGCCACCCAGGGGAATGAGCTCCTCCACTTT
>NA|TRBD1|TRBJ2-1|TRBV27
CASSTAGTDYNEQFF
TGTGCCAGCAGCACCGCCGGGACAGATTACAATGAGCAGTTCTTC
>NA|NA|TRBJ2-5|TRBV7-2
CASSLNYLGQPQYF
TGTGCCAGCAGCTTAAACTATCTGGGTCAACCCCAGTACTTC
>NA|TRBD2|TRBJ2-5|TRBV7-9
CASSRLAEVEYF
TGTGCCAGCAGCAGGCTAGCGGAGGTAGAGTACTTC
>once|TRBD2|TRBJ2-1|TRBV14
CASSQIAGGLYNEQFF
TGTGCCAGCAGCCAGATAGCGGGAGGCCTCTACAATGAGCAGTTCTTC
>NA|TRBD1|TRBJ2-1|TRBV29-1
CSVVGDRAKNEQFF
TGCAGCGTTGTGGGGGACAGGGCCAAAAATGAGCAGTTCTTC
>NA|NA|TRBJ2-1|TRBV9
CASSVRNEQFF
TGTGCCAGCAGCGTGAGAAATGAGCAGTTCTTC
>NA|NA|TRBJ2-1|TRBV6-5
CASGRDFYNGQFF
TGTGCCAGCGGGCGAGATTTCTACAATGGGCAGTTCTTC
>NA|TRBD1|TRBJ2-3|TRBV29-1
CSVGRTGWENTQYF
TGCAGCGTCGGACGGACAGGGTGGGAAAATACGCAGTATTTT
>few|TRBD2|TRBJ2-7|TRBV2
CARRTGGEQYF
TGTGCCAGACGGACGGGGGGCGAGCAGTACTTC
>NA|NA|TRBJ2-1|TRBV12-5
CASGLVQGFSYNEQFF
TGTGCTAGTGGTTTGGTACAGGGATTTTCCTACAATGAGCAGTTCTTC
>NA|TRBD2|TRBJ2-1|TRBV28
CASSHTGGGAPEQFF
TGTGCCAGCAGTCACACCGGCGGGGGGGCCCCTGAGCAGTTCTTC